Presented here are 10 T cell receptor beta chains from one specimen sequenced in a study of blood T cell repertoires in COVID-19. The assay was immunoSEQ multiplex PCR, and TCRdb's table has in-frame clones only and misses some. The table includes approximately 50,000 clones, roughly 90% detected once. The sequencing sample was made of peripheral blood. The origin of the receptors is a human donor in a cohort sampled during active COVID-19.

This clone was picked up one time. V gene TRBV27 combines with J gene TRBJ1-5; D is ambiguous. CDR1 is MNHEY, CDR2 SMNVEV, per germline (reference sequence). CDR3 length equals 14 residues. Deletions cut 1 base from V and 4 bases from J, with 8 bases between. CDR3 coding DNA: TGTGCCAGCAGTTTATGGGCAGAAAATCAGCCCCAGCATTTT. It yields the protein CASSLWAENQPQHF.

The J gene is TRBJ1-2, the V gene TRBV4-1; D unresolved. CDR1 MGHRA and CDR2 YSYEKL come from the germline V gene. Trimming shortened V by 3 bases and J by 2 bases, and 10 bases separated the two germline ends. This CDR3 has 14 residues. Here the CDR3 reads CASSQWTGNYGYTF. The CDR3 region has the DNA TGCGCCAGCAGCCAGTGGACTGGAAACTATGGCTACACCTTC.

The CDR3 DNA reads as TGTGCCAGCAGCGTAGGAGGCAATGAGGGATACGAGCAGTACTTC. Translating it yields CASSVGGNEGYEQYF. The rearrangement links TRBV9 to TRBJ2-7, with D possibly TRBD2 on 5 matching bases. Between the trimmed V and J ends, which lost 0 bases and 4 bases, there was a span of 14 bases. The V gene's germline CDR1 is SGDLS and CDR2 YYNGEE. The CDR3 is made up of 15 amino acids.

V is TRBV27 and J is TRBJ2-5; 7 bases match TRBD1. This CDR3 is built from 13 residues. The ends lost 5 bases at V and 5 bases at J; junction bases unmatched: 5. From germline, CDR1 is MNHEY and CDR2 SMNVEV (reference sequence). CDR3 sequence (DNA): TGTGCCAGCAGTCCAGGGGGAGTGGAGACCCAGTACTTC. It is translated as CASSPGGVETQYF.

This chain uses TRBV10-3 with TRBJ2-7, with a possible D match to TRBD2 (6 bases). V was trimmed by 6 bases and J by 6 bases, leaving 15 bases between them. Germline V gene sequence: CDR1 ENHRY, CDR2 SYGVKD. CDR3 size: 13 residues. The CDR3 DNA sequence: TGTGCCATCAGCTCAGGGACTGCGGGCGAGCAGTACTTC. It specifies CAISSGTAGEQYF.

The chain is built from TRBV7-2 and TRBJ2-1; a weak D match, TRBD2 (6 bases). Trimming removed 0 bases from V and 13 bases from J, with 10 bases in between. The CDR3 covers 12 residues. Germline loops: CDR1 SGHTA, CDR2 FQGNSA. DNA for the CDR3: TGTGCCAGCAGCTTAGCGGGAGGCACCCAGTTCTTC. Translating it yields CASSLAGGTQFF.

This sequence joins TRBV24-1 and TRBJ1-2, with TRBD1 identical over 11 bases. This CDR3 is built from 14 residues. Germline CDR1 reads KGHDR; CDR2 reads SFDVKD. Unmatched junction bases numbered 4, after V lost 9 bases and J lost 2 bases. CDR3 amino acids: CATGGTGGNYGYTF. The DNA of the CDR3 is TGTGCCACCGGCGGGACAGGGGGGAACTATGGCTACACCTTC.

This chain joins TRBV19 and TRBJ1-2; D is possibly TRBD1 (6 bases). The CDR3 runs 14 residues. CDR1 LNHDA and CDR2 SQIVND come from the germline V gene (reference sequence). The ends were cut back, 7 bases at V and 1 base at J, with 13 bases in the middle. The CDR3 loop is CASTRDTINYGYTF. CDR3 nucleotide sequence: TGTGCCAGTACTCGGGACACGATTAACTATGGCTACACCTTC.

This clone was seen only a few times. The V call is TRBV2, the J call TRBJ2-3, with TRBD2 identical over 8 bases. The V segment lost 3 bases and the J segment 3 bases; nucleotides outside the gene matches: 5. The CDR3 covers 15 residues. Germline loops: CDR1 SNHLY, CDR2 FYNNEI. This CDR3 is CASSESSGRTDTQYF. For the CDR3, the DNA is TGTGCCAGCAGTGAGTCGAGCGGGAGAACAGATACGCAGTATTTT.

J is TRBJ2-7 and V is TRBV2, with TRBD1 matching over 7 bases. J lost 3 bases, V lost 3 bases, and 2 bases had no gene match. Germline lookup yields CDR1 SNHLY and CDR2 FYNNEI. This CDR3 comprises 13 residues. In DNA form, the CDR3 reads TGTGCCAGCAGTGAGACAGGGCTCTACGAGCAGTACGTC. Translated, it gives CASSETGLYEQYV.